This T cell receptor (beta chain) was sequenced during a study of blood T cell repertoires in COVID-19. The V gene end was trimmed by 5 bases and the J gene end by 4 bases; junction bases not matched to a gene: 3. The CDR3 contains 14 residues. Germline CDR1 is LNHDA and CDR2 is SQIVND (reference sequence). Method: immunoSEQ multiplex PCR; TCRdb's copy keeps in-frame clones and lacks some. The sample includes about 190,000 clones, under 80% of them seen just once. This clone was seen a few times. Across over 20 US areas, participants ranged in age from 18 to 89 years. Participants reported their clinical history, and cohort assignment relied on those reports.

Sequencing was performed on PBMCs or T cells enriched from blood (not recorded which). The receptor's source is a woman aged 50 to 60 with acute COVID-19. The chain joins TRBV19 to TRBJ1-5; TRBD1 matches 9 bases. CDR3 nucleotides: TGTGCCAGTAGTCGGGACAGGGAGAATCAGCCCCAGCATTTT. It is translated as CASSRDRENQPQHF.